Listed here are 13 T cell receptor beta chains from one sample, sequenced in a study of cytomegalovirus exposure and HLA in healthy donors. The PCR employed 60 Vbeta primers together with 13 Jbeta primers. TCRdb keeps only in-frame clones here, not all; method: immunoSEQ multiplex PCR. This sample yields 250,000 to 300,000 clones, of which nearly 95% are seen a single time; roughly 1.5% belongs to the top ten. The material sequenced was PBMCs. The receptors stem from a girl aged 2 to 10 in good health and CMV-seronegative.

The V and J genes are TRBV6-1 and TRBJ2-5; 10 nucleotides match TRBD1. The V gene end was trimmed by 5 bases and the J gene end by 6 bases; junction bases not matched to a gene: 3. The CDR3 has 13 residues. Germline lookup yields CDR1 MNHNS and CDR2 SASEGT. The CDR3 spells CASSIDRGQTQYF. The DNA for the CDR3 is TGTGCCAGCAGTATAGACAGGGGGCAGACCCAGTACTTC.

The V and J genes are TRBV11-2 and TRBJ2-1; D remains unclear. V was pared by 5 bases and J by 9 bases, with 11 bases between. Germline V gene data show CDR1 as SGHAT and CDR2 as FQNNGV. The CDR3 totals 12 residues. CDR3 loop: CASSLSVFEQFF. In nucleotides, the CDR3 is TGTGCCAGCAGCCTTTCGGTTTTTGAGCAGTTCTTC.

The chain combines TRBV28 with TRBJ1-2, with D perhaps TRBD1 (5 bases). CDR3 size: 12 residues. Germline V gives CDR1 MDHEN, CDR2 SYDVKM. Trimming took 3 bases from V and 4 from J, leaving 6 bases between them. In DNA, the CDR3 is TGTGCCAGCAGTTTCGGGGGCTATGGCTACACCTTC. Its protein is CASSFGGYGYTF.

V is TRBV11-2 and J is TRBJ1-5; 11 bases are a match to TRBD1. CDR3 length equals 16 residues. Trimming took 0 bases from V and 5 from J; bases not matched to a gene: 3. Germline V gives CDR1 SGHAT, CDR2 FQNNGV. This CDR3 is CASSLDRTGGDQPQHF. The CDR3 region has the DNA TGTGCCAGCAGCTTAGACCGGACAGGGGGCGATCAGCCCCAGCATTTT.

The CDR3 here is CASSLTGGLGNTIYF. The CDR3 coding sequence is TGTGCCAGCAGCCTGACAGGGGGGTTAGGAAACACCATATATTTT. The chain recombines TRBV6-1 with TRBJ1-3; 9 bases match TRBD1. Losses at the gene ends were 6 bases for V and 4 bases for J; bases not matched to a gene: 7. CDR3 size: 15 residues. CDR1 is MNHNS, CDR2 SASEGT, per germline.

As DNA, the CDR3 is TGTGCCAGCAGCCCCGACGGGGGCTACACCTTC. Protein sequence: CASSPDGGYTF. The chain uses TRBV7-9 and TRBJ1-2; D not certain. With 5 bases removed from V and 8 bases from J, the gap between germline ends came to 9 bases. This CDR3 is built from 11 residues. From germline, CDR1 is SEHNR and CDR2 FQNEAQ (reference sequence).

This chain links TRBV6-1 with TRBJ1-5; TRBD1 might be the D (5 bases). The length of the CDR3 is 17 residues. V dropped 3 bases and J dropped 7 bases, with 22 bases sitting between them. Germline V gene lookup returns CDR1 MNHNS and CDR2 SASEGT. The CDR3 sequence is CASSEGRGQPQRQPQHF. The CDR3 DNA reads TGTGCCAGCAGTGAGGGGAGGGGTCAACCTCAAAGGCAGCCCCAGCATTTT.

CDR3 in DNA: TGTGCCAGCAGCTTGGATAACAGGGCAGGAGAAGGCTACACCTTC. Translation: CASSLDNRAGEGYTF. The V call is TRBV5-4, the J call TRBJ1-2; D may be TRBD1 (6 bases). Germline V gene data show CDR1 as SGHNT and CDR2 as YYREEE (reference sequence). Between the trimmed V and J ends, which lost 0 bases and 8 bases, there was a span of 17 bases. CDR3 length: 15 residues.

V usage is TRBV28 and J usage is TRBJ1-4; maybe TRBD1 (5 bases). The CDR3 is 14 residues long. Trimming removed 2 bases at V and 8 bases at J, with 12 bases between. The V gene's germline CDR1 is MDHEN and CDR2 SYDVKM. CDR3 in amino acids: CASSLGRDFEKLFF. The CDR3 region has the DNA TGTGCCAGCAGTTTAGGCAGGGACTTCGAAAAACTGTTTTTT.

The rearrangement links TRBV20-1 to TRBJ2-7, with D perhaps matching TRBD2 (5 bases). The CDR3 extends over 10 amino acids. The germline V gene has CDR1 DFQATT and CDR2 SNEGSKA (reference sequence). Trimming stripped 3 bases from V and 11 bases from J, with 11 bases between. As DNA, the CDR3 is TGCAGTGCTAGTCACGGGGTTGAGTACTTC. It codes for CSASHGVEYF.

This chain joins TRBV10-3 and TRBJ1-3; D call uncertain. Germline CDR1 and CDR2: ENHRY and SYGVKD. Trimming stripped 4 bases from V and 7 bases from J, with 8 bases between. CDR3 length equals 12 residues. CDR3 bases: TGTGCCATCAGTGTGTCCTCGAACACCATATATTTT. Translating it yields CAISVSSNTIYF.

The chain combines TRBV21-1 with TRBJ2-4; the table names TRBD1, a call not compared with the DNA. TRBV21-1 is described as a pseudogene. The CDR3 totals 14 residues. The CDR3 sequence is CASSSQTGENIQYF. In DNA, the CDR3 is TGTGCCAGCAGCTCACAAACAGGGGAAAACATTCAGTACTTC.

This chain joins TRBV27 and TRBJ1-2; 8 bases agree with TRBD1. V shed 2 bases and J 7 bases; nucleotides not matched to a gene: 9. Germline V gives CDR1 MNHEY, CDR2 SMNVEV (reference sequence). This CDR3 has 15 amino acids. The CDR3 sequence is CASSLRDRGIGGYTF. The CDR3 bases are TGTGCCAGCAGTTTAAGAGACAGGGGTATCGGTGGCTACACCTTC.